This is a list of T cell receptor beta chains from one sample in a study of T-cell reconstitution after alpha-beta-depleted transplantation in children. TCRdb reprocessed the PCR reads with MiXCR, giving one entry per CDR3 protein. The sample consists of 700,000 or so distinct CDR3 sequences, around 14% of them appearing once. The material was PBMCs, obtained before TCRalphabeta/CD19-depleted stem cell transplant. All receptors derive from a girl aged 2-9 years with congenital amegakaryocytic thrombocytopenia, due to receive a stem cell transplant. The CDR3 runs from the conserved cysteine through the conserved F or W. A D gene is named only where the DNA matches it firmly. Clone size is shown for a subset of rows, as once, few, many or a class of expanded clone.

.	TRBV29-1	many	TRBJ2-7	CSVEGLGPTYEQYF	TGCAGCGTTGAAGGACTGGGCCCGACCTACGAGCAGTACTTC
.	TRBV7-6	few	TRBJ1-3	CASSYTGGISGNTIYF	TGTGCCAGCAGCTACACCGGGGGTATCTCTGGAAACACCATATATTTT
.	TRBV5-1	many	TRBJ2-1	CASSSYTGHRNEQFF	TGCGCCAGCAGCTCATACACGGGCCATCGCAATGAGCAGTTCTTC
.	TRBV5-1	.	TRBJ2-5	CASSLVGGFPSRETQYF	TGCGCCAGCAGCTTGGTCGGCGGATTCCCATCTCGAGAGACCCAGTACTTC
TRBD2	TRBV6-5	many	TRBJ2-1	CASSFPSGRTPPYF	TGTGCCAGCAGTTTTCCTAGCGGGCGCACCCCTCCCTACTTC
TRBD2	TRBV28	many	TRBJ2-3	CASSFVGRRSTDTQYF	TGTGCCAGCAGTTTTGTCGGGAGGCGAAGCACAGATACGCAGTATTTT
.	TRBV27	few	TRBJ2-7	CASSLVGLLSEQYF	TGTGCCAGCAGTTTAGTGGGCCTTTTATCCGAGCAGTACTTC
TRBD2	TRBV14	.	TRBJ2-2	CASSQLTSGEFGTGELFF	TGTGCCAGCAGCCAACTAACTAGCGGGGAGTTTGGCACCGGGGAGCTGTTTTTT
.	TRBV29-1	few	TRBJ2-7	CSVVSGKTYEQYF	TGCAGCGTTGTAAGCGGTAAAACCTACGAGCAGTACTTC
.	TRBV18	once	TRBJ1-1	CASSPPAGTAFF	TGTGCCAGCTCACCCCCGGCGGGGACAGCTTTCTTT